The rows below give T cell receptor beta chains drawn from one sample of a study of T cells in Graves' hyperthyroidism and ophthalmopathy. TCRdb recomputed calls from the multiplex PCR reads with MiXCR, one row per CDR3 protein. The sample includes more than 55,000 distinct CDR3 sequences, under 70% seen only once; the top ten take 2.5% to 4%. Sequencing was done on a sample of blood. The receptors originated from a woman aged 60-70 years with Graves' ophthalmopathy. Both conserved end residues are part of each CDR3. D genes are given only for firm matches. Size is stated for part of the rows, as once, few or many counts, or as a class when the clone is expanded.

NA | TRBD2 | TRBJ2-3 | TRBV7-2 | TGTGCCAGCAGCTCGACTAGCGGGAGTTCGTATACGCAGTATTTT | CASSSTSGSSYTQYF
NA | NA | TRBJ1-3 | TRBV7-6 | TGTGCCAGCGGCTTGAATACCAGGGGATCTGGAAACACCATATATTTT | CASGLNTRGSGNTIYF
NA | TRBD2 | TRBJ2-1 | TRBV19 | TGTGCCACAGGGCCAGCGGGAGCCACAGATACGCAGTTCTTC | CATGPAGATDTQFF
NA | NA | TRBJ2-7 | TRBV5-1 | TGCGCCAGCAGCCATAATACAGGGTCTTTCTACGAGCAGTACTTC | CASSHNTGSFYEQYF
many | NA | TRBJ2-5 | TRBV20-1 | TGCAGTGCTAGAGATCCCCGGCAAGAGACCCAGTACTTC | CSARDPRQETQYF
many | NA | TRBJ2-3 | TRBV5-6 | TGTGCCAGCAGCTTGGCCTGGGGCAGCACAGATACGCAGTATTTT | CASSLAWGSTDTQYF
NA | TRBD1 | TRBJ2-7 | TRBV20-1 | TGCAGTGCAAGGCAGGGGGCGACATTTAACTACGAGCAGTACTTC | CSARQGATFNYEQYF
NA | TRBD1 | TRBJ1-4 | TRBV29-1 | TGCAGCGTTGGACAGGGGAATGAAAAACTGTTTTTT | CSVGQGNEKLFF
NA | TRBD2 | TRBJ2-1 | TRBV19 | TGTGCCAGCAGCCTTCAAGACCCGGGGGGGGAGCAGTTCTTC | CASSLQDPGGEQFF
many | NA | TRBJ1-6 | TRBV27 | TGTGCCAGCAGTCCAGTATCCGAATTCGGCCTCCACTTT | CASSPVSEFGLHF
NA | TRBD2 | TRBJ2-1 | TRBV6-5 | TGTGCCAGCTCGACTAGCGGGGGGGCCTTCAATGAGCAGTTCTTC | CASSTSGGAFNEQFF
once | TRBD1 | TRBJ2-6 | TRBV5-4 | TGTGCCAGCAGCATGGGACAGGGGGCCTACGTCCTGACTTTC | CASSMGQGAYVLTF
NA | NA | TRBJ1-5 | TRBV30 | TGTGCCTGGAAAGGGGGAAATCAGCCCCAGCATTTT | CAWKGGNQPQHF
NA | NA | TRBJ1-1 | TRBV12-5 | TGTGCTAGTGGTTTAGGGACCCTCGTGGGCACTGAAGCTTTCTTT | CASGLGTLVGTEAFF
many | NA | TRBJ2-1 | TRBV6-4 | TGTGCCAGCAGTGAAAGCACCGGGAACCAAGGGCAGTTCTTC | CASSESTGNQGQFF
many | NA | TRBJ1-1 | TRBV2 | TGTGCCAGCAGTGGATCAACAGGGAAGAGCACTGAAGCTTTCTTT | CASSGSTGKSTEAFF
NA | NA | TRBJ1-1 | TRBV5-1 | TGCGCCAGCAGCTTAGCAAACACAGAAGCTTTCTTT | CASSLANTEAFF
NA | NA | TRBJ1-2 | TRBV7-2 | TGTGCCAGCAGCTTAGAGTCCTATGGCTACACCTTC | CASSLESYGYTF
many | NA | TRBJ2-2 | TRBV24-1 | TGTGCCACCAGTGATAGACACACCGGGGAGCTGTTTTTT | CATSDRHTGELFF
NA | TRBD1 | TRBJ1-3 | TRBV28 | TGTGCCAGCAGTTCCTTGACAGGGGGCGCCGAGTCATATGGAAACACCATATATTTT | CASSSLTGGAESYGNTIYF
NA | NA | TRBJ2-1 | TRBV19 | TGTGCCAGTAGTATAGGCGGGCACAATGAGCAGTTCTTC | CASSIGGHNEQFF
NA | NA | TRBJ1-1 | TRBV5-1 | TGCGCCAGCAGCTTGTTGGGGGTTGAAGCTTTCTTT | CASSLLGVEAFF
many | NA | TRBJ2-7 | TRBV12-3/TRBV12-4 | TGTGCCAGCAGTCCAGGCCCGAGCGGCTACGAGCAGTACTTC | CASSPGPSGYEQYF
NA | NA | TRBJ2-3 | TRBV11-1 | TGTGCCGGCAGCTTCCGCGGGGCCCGCACAGATACGCAGTACTTT | CAGSFRGARTDTQYF
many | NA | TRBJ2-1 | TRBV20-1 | TGCAGTGCTAGAGATTCAGGGCTAGTCTCTTACAATGAGCAGTTCTTC | CSARDSGLVSYNEQFF
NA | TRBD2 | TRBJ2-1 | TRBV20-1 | TGCAGTGCGACAAATAGCGGGAGCTCCTACAATGAGCAGTTCTTC | CSATNSGSSYNEQFF
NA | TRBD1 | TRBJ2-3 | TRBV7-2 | TGTGCCAGCAGCTTAGCGGGGACAGCTAGCACAGATACGCAGTATTTT | CASSLAGTASTDTQYF
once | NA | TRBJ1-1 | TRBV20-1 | TGCAGTGCACAACTCAGGACTTTCTTT | CSAQLRTFF
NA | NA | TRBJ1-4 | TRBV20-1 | TGCAGTGGGATGGGAGAGGTAAAACTGTTTTTT | CSGMGEVKLFF
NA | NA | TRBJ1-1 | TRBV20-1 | TGCAGTGCTAGAGGCGGGTACACTGAAGCTTTCTTT | CSARGGYTEAFF
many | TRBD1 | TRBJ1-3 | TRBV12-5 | TGTGCTAGTGGAAGCGGGACAGGGGGATCAGGAAACACCATATATTTT | CASGSGTGGSGNTIYF
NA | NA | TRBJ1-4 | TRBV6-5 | TGTGCCAGCAGTTATGGCCCTCCCCCAACTAATGACAAACCGTTTTTT | CASSYGPPPTNDKPFF
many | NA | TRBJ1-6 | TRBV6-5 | TGTGCCAGCAGTTACTCATTCAGGGAACATAATTCACCCCTCCACTTT | CASSYSFREHNSPLHF
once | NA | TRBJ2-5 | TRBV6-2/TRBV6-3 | TGTGCCAGCAGAACCGGGCCTTGGGGGCAGCCCCAGTACTTC | CASRTGPWGQPQYF
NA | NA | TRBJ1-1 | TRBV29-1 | TGCAGCGTTGCAGCAGATCCCTTGAACACTGAAGCTTTCTTT | CSVAADPLNTEAFF
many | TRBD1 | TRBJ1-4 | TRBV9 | TGTGTCAGCAGCGTACGGGCACAGGGGGAAGAAAAACTGTTTTTT | CVSSVRAQGEEKLFF
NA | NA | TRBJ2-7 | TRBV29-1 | TGCAGCGCCGGACACAGCTCCTACGAGCAGTACTTC | CSAGHSSYEQYF
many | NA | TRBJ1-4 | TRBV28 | TGTGCCAGCAGTCCCCCCCGGGGCCCACTCAATGAAAAACTGTTTTTT | CASSPPRGPLNEKLFF
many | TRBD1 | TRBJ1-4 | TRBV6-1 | TGTGCCAGCATCGGACAGGGGGTTGAAAAACTGTTTTTT | CASIGQGVEKLFF
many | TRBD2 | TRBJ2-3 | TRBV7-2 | TGTGCCAGCAGCTTGTCATCGGGGGGAGTTAGCACAGATACGCAGTATTTT | CASSLSSGGVSTDTQYF